This T cell receptor beta chain was captured by sequencing in a study of cytomegalovirus exposure and HLA in healthy donors. Study overall: Earlier, roughly 180 million T cells were analyzed, and about 100 million unique TCR beta sequences were found among them.

Broader study findings: Fewer than 200 TCR beta chains were listed as cytomegalovirus-associated. Later analysis identified several of the most significant clusters that appeared linked to common viral pathogens.

Remarks on this clone: Its antigen remains unidentified.

The germline V gene encodes CDR1 MNHEY and CDR2 SVGAGI. V was pared by 5 bases and J by 2 bases, with 13 bases between. The CDR3 length is 15 residues. Both 60 Vbeta primers and 13 Jbeta primers went into the PCR. The assay was immunoSEQ multiplex PCR, and TCRdb's table has in-frame clones only and misses some. This table holds under 200,000 clones, roughly 77% found once. This chain uses TRBV6-5 with TRBJ1-5, with D maybe TRBD1 (6 bases). The source is a male donor in good health and CMV-seropositive. Sequencing was performed on PBMCs. CDR3 in amino acids: CASSRGGNGNQPQHF. CDR3 in DNA: TGTGCCAGCAGTAGGGGGGGAAATGGCAATCAGCCCCAGCATTTT.